The present entry profiles one TCR beta chain with its context. This record belongs to a study of T cell changes during pregnancy in multiple sclerosis. J lost 6 bases, V lost 6 bases, and 8 bases had no gene match. Germline loops: CDR1 SNHLY, CDR2 FYNNEI. This CDR3 is 15 amino acids long. TCRdb keeps only in-frame clones here, not all; method: immunoSEQ multiplex PCR. This repertoire shows tens of thousands of clones, approximately 90% found once; its top ten account for around 0.8%. The sample consisted of CD4+ T cells from peripheral blood mononuclear cells, taken before pregnancy. This chain links TRBV2 with TRBJ2-2, with 9 bases identical to TRBD2. This TCR came from a female donor with multiple sclerosis, enrolled in a pregnancy study. The CDR3 coding sequence is TGTGCCAGCAGGGCCGGGACTAGCTTCGCCGGGGAGCTGTTTTTT. It specifies CASRAGTSFAGELFF.